This is a list of T cell receptor beta chains from one sample in a study of T-cell memory formation after mild COVID-19. TCRdb processed the 5' RACE reads anew with MiXCR; each CDR3 protein has one entry. The sample has about 350,000 distinct CDR3 sequences, around 13% seen once. Specimen: PBMCs or a T cell subset sorted from them (not recorded which). These receptors all come from a man aged 18 to 29 who had mild COVID-19 (a few samples of this study predate the infection). Cell type and time point are not known. Both conserved end residues are part of each CDR3. D genes are given only for firm matches. Only part of the rows carry a size: once, few, many, or a class if the clone is expanded.

V gene	D gene	J gene	clone size	CDR3 protein	CDR3 DNA
TRBV20-1	NA	TRBJ2-2	few	CSARARLHTGELFF	TGCAGTGCTAGAGCTCGTCTTCACACCGGGGAGCTGTTTTTT
TRBV29-1	TRBD1	TRBJ2-1	NA	CSVVRLDRGNEQFF	TGCAGCGTTGTAAGATTAGACAGGGGAAATGAGCAGTTCTTC
TRBV7-3	NA	TRBJ1-1	few	CASSEQENTEAFF	TGTGCCAGCAGCGAACAGGAGAACACTGAAGCTTTCTTT
TRBV12-3/TRBV12-4	NA	TRBJ2-2	NA	CASSPITRTGELFF	TGTGCCAGCAGTCCAATTACAAGGACCGGGGAGCTGTTTTTT
TRBV5-4	TRBD2	TRBJ2-5	NA	CASSAALAGGLRETQYF	TGTGCCAGCAGCGCTGCACTAGCGGGGGGTCTGCGGGAGACCCAGTACTTC
TRBV5-1	NA	TRBJ2-5	NA	CASSLAGALSRRGETQYF	TGCGCCAGCAGCTTGGCCGGGGCGCTGTCGCGAAGAGGGGAGACCCAGTACTTC
TRBV7-9	NA	TRBJ1-1	few	CASSLRRAATEAFF	TGTGCCAGCAGCTTAAGAAGGGCGGCGACTGAAGCTTTCTTT
TRBV5-1	TRBD1	TRBJ2-3	few	CASSLVDRADTQYF	TGCGCCAGCAGCTTGGTCGACAGGGCCGATACGCAGTATTTT
TRBV5-5	NA	TRBJ1-1	many	CASSPPRFEAFF	TGTGCCAGCAGCCCACCGAGGTTCGAAGCTTTCTTT
TRBV15	TRBD1	TRBJ1-5	few	CATSRSEGPTGLGSQPQHF	TGTGCCACCAGCAGATCAGAGGGCCCGACAGGGTTAGGGAGTCAGCCCCAGCATTTT
TRBV29-1	TRBD1	TRBJ1-4	NA	CSGGQGAGEKLFF	TGCAGCGGAGGACAGGGGGCGGGTGAAAAACTGTTTTTT
TRBV12-3/TRBV12-4	NA	TRBJ2-7	few	CASRSNTGTPYEQYF	TGTGCCAGCAGAAGCAATACCGGGACACCCTACGAGCAGTACTTC
TRBV2	NA	TRBJ1-5	many	CASSEADDAVNQPQHF	TGTGCCAGCAGTGAAGCCGACGACGCAGTCAATCAGCCCCAGCATTTT
TRBV4-2	NA	TRBJ2-3	NA	CASSQKGQTDTQYF	TGTGCCAGCAGCCAGAAAGGCCAAACAGATACGCAGTATTTT
TRBV29-1	NA	TRBJ2-3	few	CSVGPGGRFPDTQYF	TGCAGCGTTGGGCCCGGCGGCAGATTTCCAGATACGCAGTATTTT
TRBV20-1	TRBD2	TRBJ2-3	NA	CSARNLAGATDTQYF	TGCAGTGCTAGAAACCTAGCGGGGGCGACAGATACGCAGTATTTT
TRBV18	NA	TRBJ1-1	NA	CASSPLQVTHSEAFF	TGTGCCAGCTCACCATTACAGGTGACACACTCTGAAGCTTTCTTT
TRBV7-2	NA	TRBJ1-4	few	CASSVGLPRGEKLFF	TGTGCCAGCAGCGTAGGGTTACCTCGGGGAGAAAAACTGTTTTTT
TRBV11-3	NA	TRBJ2-2	NA	CASSLGQWGPGELFF	TGTGCCAGCAGCTTAGGCCAGTGGGGCCCCGGTGAGCTGTTTTTT
TRBV7-2	NA	TRBJ1-1	many	CASSLGGLLLNTEAFF	TGTGCCAGCAGCTTAGGAGGACTCCTCTTGAACACTGAAGCTTTCTTT
TRBV20-1	TRBD2	TRBJ2-1	many	CSALAGGNNEQFF	TGCAGTGCCCTAGCGGGGGGAAACAATGAGCAGTTCTTC
TRBV6-5	TRBD1	TRBJ2-5	many	CASSYGTAQETQYF	TGTGCCAGCAGTTACGGGACAGCCCAAGAGACCCAGTACTTC
TRBV5-5	NA	TRBJ2-5	NA	CASSLPGATETQYF	TGTGCCAGCAGCTTGCCAGGGGCGACGGAGACCCAGTACTTC
TRBV2	NA	TRBJ2-2	NA	CASSGVQPDTGELFF	TGTGCCAGCAGTGGGGTACAACCGGACACCGGGGAGCTGTTTTTT
TRBV11-1	NA	TRBJ2-3	NA	CASSLYTGDTQYF	TGTGCCAGCAGCTTATATACGGGCGATACGCAGTATTTT
TRBV7-2	TRBD1	TRBJ2-3	NA	CASAGTGEDTQYF	TGTGCCAGCGCGGGGACAGGCGAGGATACGCAGTATTTT
TRBV4-1	TRBD1	TRBJ1-5	few	CASSHSGRGGQPQHF	TGCGCCAGCAGCCACTCTGGCAGGGGGGGTCAGCCCCAGCATTTT
TRBV29-1	NA	TRBJ2-5	NA	CSVALGQETQYF	TGCAGCGTTGCACTAGGACAAGAGACCCAGTACTTC
TRBV4-1	NA	TRBJ2-1	many	CASSQALGTPMVF	TGCGCCAGCAGCCAAGCCTTGGGGACCCCTATGGTCTTC
TRBV7-2	NA	TRBJ1-5	few	CASSSRGGNQPQHF	TGTGCCAGCAGCTCAAGGGGTGGCAATCAGCCCCAGCATTTT
TRBV12-3/TRBV12-4	NA	TRBJ2-7	NA	CASSLGQPGGYEQYF	TGTGCCAGCAGTTTAGGGCAGCCTGGGGGCTACGAGCAGTACTTC
TRBV29-1	NA	TRBJ1-2	few	CSVKGLYGYTF	TGCAGCGTTAAGGGGTTGTATGGCTACACCTTC